This TCR beta chain is from a study of blood T cells in healthy people across ages. Germline CDR1 and CDR2: MNHEY and SMNVEV (reference sequence). V was clipped by 5 bases and J by 2 bases, with 10 bases between them. CDR3 size: 13 residues. Using a J-beta primer mix together with a sample-barcoded 5' primer, a second PCR was run for roughly 6 to 12 cycles. TCRdb reprocessed the 5' RACE reads via MiXCR and lists one record per CDR3 protein. The sample holds roughly 800,000 distinct CDR3 sequences, roughly 25% seen once. The study, taken as a whole, reports: Unsorted PBMCs prevented conclusive naive versus antigen-experienced comparison.

This clonotype was detected a few times. Its antigen is still unknown. This same sample was also taken into another study, of T cells of mothers and their children. As reported in that work: A few healthy Caucasian mothers and their six children were the donors. Maternal samples each gave over 9.5 million TCR beta CDR3 reads, and child samples about 3 million each. Thymic selection molds TCR recombination output in a comparable way in related and unrelated pairs.

Sequencing was done on a sample of blood. This chain joins TRBV27 and TRBJ2-7; weak D call: TRBD1 (5 bases). This clonotype was sampled from a boy aged 5-17 years in good health. CDR3 loop: CASSRQSAYEQYF. For the CDR3, the DNA is TGTGCCAGCAGTCGACAGAGTGCCTACGAGCAGTACTTC.